This entry features one T cell receptor (beta chain) sequence. This sample stems from a study of blood T cell repertoires in COVID-19. Study-level information: Sites in the United States, Italy and Spain provided acute and convalescent COVID-19 samples.

From germline, CDR1 is MGHRA and CDR2 YSYEKL. The length of the CDR3 is 15 residues. V gave up 7 bases and J gave up 4 bases; unmatched junction bases: 9. Methods used by the authors: Nucleated cell number was recorded as an estimate derived from reference gene primer amplification. Sequencing was performed with immunoSEQ multiplex PCR; in TCRdb, only in-frame clones are kept and a portion is missing. The V and J calls and the clone size are those of that table, but D and trimming were determined from the DNA. The sample has about 180,000 clones; approximately 90% are singletons. This rearrangement joins TRBV4-1 to TRBJ2-1; 8 bases are shared with TRBD1. Sequenced sample: peripheral blood. This clonotype originated in a woman between 25 and 40 years old with acute or convalescent COVID-19. The CDR3 sequence: CASTLTDRDYNEQFF. DNA for the CDR3: TGCGCCAGCACCCTAACGGACAGGGATTACAATGAGCAGTTCTTC.